The T cell receptor beta chain under discussion was sequenced for a study of OX40 agonist ivuxolimab in advanced cancers. V lost 6 bases and J 5 bases, leaving 7 bases between the germline ends. The CDR3 has 10 residues. Germline CDR1 and CDR2: SQVTM and ANQGSEA. The data were produced by immunoSEQ multiplex PCR, yet TCRdb's version contains in-frame clones alone and is incomplete. Among 65,000 to 95,000 clones listed, roughly 87% were seen once. The count of this clone is one. No antigen is known for it. The study's findings and limits: Compared with CD4+, CD8+ T cells on average had more expanded clones.

V and J are TRBV29-1 and TRBJ2-5; D is ambiguous. Material: CD4+ or CD8+ T cells sorted from blood, obtained in a trial of the OX40 agonist ivuxolimab. The receptor comes from an adult with an advanced solid tumor such as melanoma, head and neck, liver or kidney cancer. The chain's CDR3 is CSVARETQYF. The CDR3 DNA sequence: TGCAGCGTGGCTCGGGAGACCCAGTACTTC.